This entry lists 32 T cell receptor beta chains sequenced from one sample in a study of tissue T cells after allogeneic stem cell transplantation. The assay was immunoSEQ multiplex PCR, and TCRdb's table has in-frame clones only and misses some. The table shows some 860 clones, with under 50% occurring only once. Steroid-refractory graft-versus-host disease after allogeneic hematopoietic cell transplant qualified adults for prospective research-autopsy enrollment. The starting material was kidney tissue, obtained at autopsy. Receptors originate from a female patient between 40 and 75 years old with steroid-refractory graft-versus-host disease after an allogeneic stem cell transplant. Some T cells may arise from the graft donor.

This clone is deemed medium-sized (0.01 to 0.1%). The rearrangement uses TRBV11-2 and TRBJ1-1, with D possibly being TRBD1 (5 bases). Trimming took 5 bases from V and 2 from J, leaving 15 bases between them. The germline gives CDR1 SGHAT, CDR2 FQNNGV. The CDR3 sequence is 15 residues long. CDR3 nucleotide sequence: TGTGCCAGCAGCCCGAGTGGGACTTTAAACACTGAAGCTTTCTTT. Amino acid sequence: CASSPSGTLNTEAFF.

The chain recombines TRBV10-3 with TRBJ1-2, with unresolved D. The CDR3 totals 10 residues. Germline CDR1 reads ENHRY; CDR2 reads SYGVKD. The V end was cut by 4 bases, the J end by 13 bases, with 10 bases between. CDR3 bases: TGTGCCATCAGTGTGCGGTGCCTCACCTTC. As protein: CAISVRCLTF.

The CDR3 nucleotides read TGCGCCAGCAGCCGACAGAGGCCTTACGAGCAGTACTTC. Its protein is CASSRQRPYEQYF. This chain joins TRBV5-1 and TRBJ2-7; D perhaps matches TRBD1 (5 bases). This CDR3 contains 13 residues. Trimming removed 4 bases from V and 4 bases from J, with 12 bases in between. Germline CDR1 reads SGHRS; CDR2 reads YFSETQ.

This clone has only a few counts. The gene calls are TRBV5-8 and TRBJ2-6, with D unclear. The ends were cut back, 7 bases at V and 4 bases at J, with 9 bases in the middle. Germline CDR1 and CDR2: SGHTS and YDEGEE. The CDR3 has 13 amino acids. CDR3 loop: CASVWSGANVLTF. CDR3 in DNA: TGTGCCAGCGTTTGGTCGGGGGCCAACGTCCTGACTTTC.

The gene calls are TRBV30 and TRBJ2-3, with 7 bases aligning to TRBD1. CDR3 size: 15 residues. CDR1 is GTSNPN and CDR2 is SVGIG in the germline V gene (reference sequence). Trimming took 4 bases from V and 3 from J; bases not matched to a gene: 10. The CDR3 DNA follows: TGTGCCTGGAACCGGAAGGACAGGCGAACAGATACGCAGTATTTT. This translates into CAWNRKDRRTDTQYF.

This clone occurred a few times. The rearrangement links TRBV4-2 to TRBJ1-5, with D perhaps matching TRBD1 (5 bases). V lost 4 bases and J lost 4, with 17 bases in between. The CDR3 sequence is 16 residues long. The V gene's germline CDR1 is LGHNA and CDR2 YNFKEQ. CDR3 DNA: TGTGCCAGCAGCCCCTCTTCCACGGGGCTGAATCAGCCCCAGCATTTT. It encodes CASSPSSTGLNQPQHF.

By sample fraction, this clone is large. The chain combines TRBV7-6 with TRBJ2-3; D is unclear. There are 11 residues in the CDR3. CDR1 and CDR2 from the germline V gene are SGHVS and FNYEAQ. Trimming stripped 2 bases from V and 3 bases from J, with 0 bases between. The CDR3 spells CASSLTDTQYF. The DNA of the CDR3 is TGTGCCAGCAGCTTAACAGATACGCAGTATTTT. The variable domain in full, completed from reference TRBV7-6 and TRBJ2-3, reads GAGVSQSPRYKVTKRGQDVALRCDPISGHVSLYWYRQALGQGPEFLTYFNYEAQQDKSGLPNDRFSAERPEGSISTLTIQRTEQRDSAMYRCASSLTDTQYFGPGTRLTVL.

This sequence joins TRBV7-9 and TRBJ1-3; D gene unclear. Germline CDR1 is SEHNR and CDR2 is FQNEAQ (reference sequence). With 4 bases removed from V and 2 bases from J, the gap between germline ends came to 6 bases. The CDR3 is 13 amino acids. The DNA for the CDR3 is TGTGCCAGCAGCTCCCGGACTGGAAACACCATATATTTT. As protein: CASSSRTGNTIYF.

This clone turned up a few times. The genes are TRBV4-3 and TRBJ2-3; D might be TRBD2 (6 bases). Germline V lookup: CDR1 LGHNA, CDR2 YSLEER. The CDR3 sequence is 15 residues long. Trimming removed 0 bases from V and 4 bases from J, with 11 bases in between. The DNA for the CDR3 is TGCGCCAGCAGCCAAGATTGGGGGACTCCAGATACGCAGTATTTT. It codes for CASSQDWGTPDTQYF.

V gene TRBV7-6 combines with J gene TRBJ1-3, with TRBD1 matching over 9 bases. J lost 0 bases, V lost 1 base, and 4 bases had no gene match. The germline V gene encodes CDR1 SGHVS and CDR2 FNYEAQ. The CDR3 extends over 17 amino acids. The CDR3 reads CASSLGTGVYSGNTIYF. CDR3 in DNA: TGTGCCAGCAGCTTAGGGACAGGGGTCTACTCTGGAAACACCATATATTTT.

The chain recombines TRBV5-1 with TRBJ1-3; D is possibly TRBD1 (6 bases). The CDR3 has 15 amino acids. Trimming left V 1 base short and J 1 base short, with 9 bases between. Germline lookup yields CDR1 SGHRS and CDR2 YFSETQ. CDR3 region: CASSLRGASGNTIYF. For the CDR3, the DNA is TGCGCCAGCAGCTTGAGGGGGGCATCTGGAAACACCATATATTTT.

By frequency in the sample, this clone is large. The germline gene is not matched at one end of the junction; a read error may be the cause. The CDR3 DNA follows: TGTGCCAGCAGCCTAGCCAGCTATGGCTACACCTTC. Its protein is CASSLASYGYTF. The genes are TRBV7-8 and TRBJ1-2; D is unclear. CDR1 and CDR2 from the germline V gene are SGHVS and FQNEAQ. The CDR3 totals 12 residues.

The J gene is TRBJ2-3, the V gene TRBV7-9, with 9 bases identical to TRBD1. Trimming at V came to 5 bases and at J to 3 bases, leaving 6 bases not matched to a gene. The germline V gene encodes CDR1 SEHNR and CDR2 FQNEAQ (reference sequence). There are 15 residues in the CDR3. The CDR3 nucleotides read TGTGCCAGCAGCCAGACAGGGGGAGGTACAGATACGCAGTATTTT. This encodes CASSQTGGGTDTQYF.

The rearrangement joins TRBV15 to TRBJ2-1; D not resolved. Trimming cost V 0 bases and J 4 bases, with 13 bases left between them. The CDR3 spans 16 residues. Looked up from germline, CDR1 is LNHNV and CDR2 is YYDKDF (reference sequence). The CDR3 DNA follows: TGTGCCACCAGCAGAGATTCCACGTCTCTTTACAATGAGCAGTTCTTC. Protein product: CATSRDSTSLYNEQFF.

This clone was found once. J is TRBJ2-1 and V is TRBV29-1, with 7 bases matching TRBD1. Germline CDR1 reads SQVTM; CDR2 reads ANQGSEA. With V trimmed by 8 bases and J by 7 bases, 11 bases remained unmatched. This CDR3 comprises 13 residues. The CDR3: CSPVETGRNEQFF. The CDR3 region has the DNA TGCAGCCCCGTAGAGACAGGGAGAAATGAGCAGTTCTTC.

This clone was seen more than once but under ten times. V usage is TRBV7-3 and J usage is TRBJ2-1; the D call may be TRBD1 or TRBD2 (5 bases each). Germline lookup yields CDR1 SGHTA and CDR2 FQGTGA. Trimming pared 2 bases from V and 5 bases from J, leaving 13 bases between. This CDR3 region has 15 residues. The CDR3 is CASSLSGTVNNEQFF. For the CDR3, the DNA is TGTGCCAGCAGCTTATCCGGGACGGTTAACAATGAGCAGTTCTTC.

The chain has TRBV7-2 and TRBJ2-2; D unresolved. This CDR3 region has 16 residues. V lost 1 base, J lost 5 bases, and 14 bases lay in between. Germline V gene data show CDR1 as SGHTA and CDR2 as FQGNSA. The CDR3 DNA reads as TGTGCCAGCAGCTTAGTTAGTAGCTGGAGAACCGGGGAGCTGTTTTTT. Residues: CASSLVSSWRTGELFF.

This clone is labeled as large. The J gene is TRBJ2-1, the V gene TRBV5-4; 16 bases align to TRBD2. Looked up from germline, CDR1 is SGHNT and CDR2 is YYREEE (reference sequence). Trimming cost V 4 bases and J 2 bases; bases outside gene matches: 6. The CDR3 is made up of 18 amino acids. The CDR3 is CASSPQGLAGGPYNEQFF. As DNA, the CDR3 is TGTGCCAGCAGCCCACAGGGACTAGCGGGGGGGCCCTACAATGAGCAGTTCTTC. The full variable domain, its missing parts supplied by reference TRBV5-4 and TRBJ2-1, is ETGVTQSPTHLIKTRGQQVTLRCSSQSGHNTVSWYQQALGQGPQFIFQYYREEENGRGNFPPRFSGLQFPNYSSELNVNALELDDSALYLCASSPQGLAGGPYNEQFFGPGTRLTVL.

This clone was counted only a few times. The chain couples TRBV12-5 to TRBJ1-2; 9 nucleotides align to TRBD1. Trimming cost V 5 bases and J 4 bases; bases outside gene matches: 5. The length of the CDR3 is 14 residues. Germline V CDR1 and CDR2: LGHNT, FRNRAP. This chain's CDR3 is CASGPRTGVYGYTF. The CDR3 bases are TGTGCTAGTGGTCCCCGGACAGGGGTCTATGGCTACACCTTC.

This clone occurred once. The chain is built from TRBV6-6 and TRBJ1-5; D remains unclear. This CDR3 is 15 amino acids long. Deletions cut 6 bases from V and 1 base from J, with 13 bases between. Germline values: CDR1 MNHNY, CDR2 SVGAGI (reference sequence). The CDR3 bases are TGTGCCAGCAGCGGAAACCGGGCCAGCAATCAGCCCCAGCATTTT. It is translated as CASSGNRASNQPQHF.

The CDR3 region has the DNA TGCAGTACGCTAGGGCTAGATGGCTACACCTTC. Translating it yields CSTLGLDGYTF. This chain connects TRBV20-1 to TRBJ1-2; no clear D. The V end lost 8 bases, the J end lost 6 bases, and 13 bases lay between the germline ends. The CDR3 runs to 11 residues. CDR1 DFQATT and CDR2 SNEGSKA come from the germline V gene (reference sequence).

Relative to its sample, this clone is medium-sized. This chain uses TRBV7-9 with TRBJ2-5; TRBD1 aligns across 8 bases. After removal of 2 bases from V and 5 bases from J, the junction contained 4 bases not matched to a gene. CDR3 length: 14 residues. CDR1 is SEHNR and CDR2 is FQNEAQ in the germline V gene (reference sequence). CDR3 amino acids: CASSLSRGHETQYF. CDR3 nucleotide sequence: TGTGCCAGCAGCTTAAGCAGGGGGCATGAGACCCAGTACTTC.

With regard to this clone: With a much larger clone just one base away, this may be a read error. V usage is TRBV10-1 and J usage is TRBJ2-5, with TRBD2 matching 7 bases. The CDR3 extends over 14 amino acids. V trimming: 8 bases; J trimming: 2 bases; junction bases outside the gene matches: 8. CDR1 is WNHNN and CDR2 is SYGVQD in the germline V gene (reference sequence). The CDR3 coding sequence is TGCGCCAGCTGTGGGGGAGGGTATCAAGAGACCCAGTACTTC. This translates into CASCGGGYQETQYF.

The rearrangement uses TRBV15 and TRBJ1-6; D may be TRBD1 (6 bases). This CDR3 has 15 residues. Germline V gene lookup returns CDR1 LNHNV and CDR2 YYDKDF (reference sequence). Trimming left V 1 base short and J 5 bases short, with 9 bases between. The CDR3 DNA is TGTGCCACCAGCAGAGTACAGGGCGATAATTCACCCCTCCACTTT. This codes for CATSRVQGDNSPLHF.

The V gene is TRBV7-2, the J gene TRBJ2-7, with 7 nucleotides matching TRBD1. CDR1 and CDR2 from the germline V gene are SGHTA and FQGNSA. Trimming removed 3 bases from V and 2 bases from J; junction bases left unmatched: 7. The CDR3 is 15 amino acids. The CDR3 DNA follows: TGTGCCAGCAGCTTTTCCGGGACAGAGCCCTACGAGCAGTACTTC. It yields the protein CASSFSGTEPYEQYF.

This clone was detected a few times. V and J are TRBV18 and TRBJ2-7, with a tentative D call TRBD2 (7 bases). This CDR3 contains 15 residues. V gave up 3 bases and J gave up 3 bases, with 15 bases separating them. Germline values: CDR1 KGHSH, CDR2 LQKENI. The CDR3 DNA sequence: TGTGCCAGCTCACCGGGGGGGCAGGGGCTCTACGAGCAGTACTTC. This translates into CASSPGGQGLYEQYF. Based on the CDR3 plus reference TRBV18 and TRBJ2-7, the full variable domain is NAGVMQNPRHLVRRRGQEARLRCSPMKGHSHVYWYRQLPEEGLKFMVYLQKENIIDESGMPKERFSAEFPKEGPSILRIQQVVRGDSAAYFCASSPGGQGLYEQYFGPGTRLTVT.

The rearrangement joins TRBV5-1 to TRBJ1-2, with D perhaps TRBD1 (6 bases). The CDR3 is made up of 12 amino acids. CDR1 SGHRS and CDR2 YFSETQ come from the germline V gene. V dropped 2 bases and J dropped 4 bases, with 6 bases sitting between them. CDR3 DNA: TGCGCCAGCAGCTTACAGGGCTATGGCTACACCTTC. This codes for CASSLQGYGYTF.

This CDR3 reads CASTNTGGGYGYTF. The CDR3 DNA reads TGCGCCAGCACCAATACAGGGGGAGGTTATGGCTACACCTTC. This chain connects TRBV5-1 to TRBJ1-2, with 8 bases fitting TRBD1. Germline lookup yields CDR1 SGHRS and CDR2 YFSETQ. Trimming removed 6 bases from V and 5 bases from J; junction bases left unmatched: 9. CDR3 length: 14 residues.

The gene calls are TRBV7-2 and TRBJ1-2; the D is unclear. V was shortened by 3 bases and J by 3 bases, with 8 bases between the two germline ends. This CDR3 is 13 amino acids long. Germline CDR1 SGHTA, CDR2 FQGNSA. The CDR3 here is CASSFAADYGYTF. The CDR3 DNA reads TGTGCCAGCAGCTTTGCTGCAGACTATGGCTACACCTTC.

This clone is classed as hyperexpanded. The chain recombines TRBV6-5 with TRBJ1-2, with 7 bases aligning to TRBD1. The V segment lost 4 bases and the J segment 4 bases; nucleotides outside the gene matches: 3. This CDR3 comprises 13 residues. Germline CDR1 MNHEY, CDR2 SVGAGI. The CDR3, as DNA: TGTGCCAGCAGTTCTAGGACAGGCTATGGCTACACCTTC. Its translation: CASSSRTGYGYTF.

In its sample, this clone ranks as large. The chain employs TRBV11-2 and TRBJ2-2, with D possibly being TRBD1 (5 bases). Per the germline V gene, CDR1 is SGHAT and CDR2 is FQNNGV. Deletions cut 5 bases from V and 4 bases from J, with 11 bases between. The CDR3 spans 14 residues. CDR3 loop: CASSHQGFTGELFF. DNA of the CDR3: TGTGCCAGCAGCCATCAGGGATTCACCGGGGAGCTGTTTTTT.

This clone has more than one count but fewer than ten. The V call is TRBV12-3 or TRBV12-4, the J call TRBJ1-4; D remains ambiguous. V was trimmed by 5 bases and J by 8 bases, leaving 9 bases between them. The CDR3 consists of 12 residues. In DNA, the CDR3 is TGTGCCAGCAGTGAGACGGGAGAAAAACTGTTTTTT. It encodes CASSETGEKLFF.